This is a list of T cell receptor beta chains from one sample in a study of blood T cell repertoires in COVID-19. Sequencing was performed with immunoSEQ multiplex PCR; in TCRdb, only in-frame clones are kept and a portion is missing. The sample has approximately 91,000 clones; around 80% are singletons. The specimen sequenced was peripheral blood. These receptors were obtained from a man between 70 and 80 years old with acute or convalescent COVID-19. Both conserved end residues are part of each CDR3. A D gene is named only where the DNA matches it firmly. A clone size is listed for some rows: how often the clone was seen (once, few, many), or a class if it is expanded.

NA	TRBV12-3/TRBV12-4	TRBJ1-1	TRBD1	CASSWAGGAEAFF	TGTGCCAGCAGTTGGGCAGGGGGTGCTGAAGCTTTCTTT
NA	TRBV5-1	TRBJ2-1	NA	CASSLVLALNEQFF	TGCGCCAGCAGCTTGGTTCTAGCCCTCAATGAGCAGTTCTTC
NA	TRBV27	TRBJ1-1	NA	CASSLSRMNTEAFF	TGTGCCAGCAGTTTATCGAGGATGAACACTGAAGCTTTCTTT
once	TRBV5-1	TRBJ2-7	NA	CASSLALGSSYEQYF	TGCGCCAGCAGCTTGGCCCTAGGCAGCTCCTACGAGCAGTACTTC
NA	TRBV27	TRBJ2-1	TRBD2	CASSLITGGYQDEQFF	TGTGCCAGCAGTTTGATAACGGGAGGGTATCAGGATGAGCAGTTCTTC
once	TRBV9	TRBJ1-4	TRBD1	CASSVGQGYEKLFF	TGTGCCAGCAGCGTGGGACAGGGGTACGAAAAACTGTTTTTT
NA	TRBV11-2	TRBJ2-7	NA	CASSLDREPYEQYF	TGTGCCAGCAGCTTAGACCGGGAGCCCTACGAGCAGTACTTC
few	TRBV6-5	TRBJ1-1	NA	CASTTGFGAEAFF	TGTGCCAGCACTACGGGGTTCGGAGCTGAAGCTTTCTTT
NA	TRBV19	TRBJ1-5	TRBD1	CASMDSDRVINQPQHF	TGTGCCAGTATGGACTCGGACAGGGTGATCAATCAGCCCCAGCATTTT
NA	TRBV2	TRBJ2-2	TRBD2	CASSEAASGRGGELFF	TGTGCCAGCAGTGAAGCGGCTAGCGGGAGAGGCGGGGAGCTGTTTTTT
NA	TRBV28	TRBJ1-3	TRBD1	CASSRQGIRGNTIYF	TGTGCCAGCAGCCGACAGGGGATTAGGGGAAACACCATATATTTT
NA	TRBV28	TRBJ2-7	TRBD2	CASSLPGLAGTHEQYF	TGTGCCAGCAGCCTCCCGGGGCTAGCGGGAACCCACGAGCAGTACTTC
NA	TRBV5-4	TRBJ2-1	TRBD1	CASSLPGQGFNEQFF	TGTGCCAGCAGCCTACCGGGACAGGGCTTTAATGAGCAGTTCTTC
NA	TRBV24-1	TRBJ2-7	TRBD1	CATSARQGPLSEQYF	TGTGCCACCAGTGCTCGACAGGGGCCCCTCAGCGAGCAGTACTTC
NA	TRBV29-1	TRBJ1-3	NA	CSVEGGFSGNTIYF	TGCAGCGTTGAAGGGGGCTTCTCTGGAAACACCATATATTTT
NA	TRBV6-5	TRBJ2-5	NA	CASTPGHPGAQYF	TGTGCCAGCACCCCGGGACACCCAGGGGCCCAGTACTTC
once	TRBV19	TRBJ1-1	TRBD1	CASSRRGQGTTEAFF	TGTGCCAGTAGTAGAAGGGGACAGGGGACCACTGAAGCTTTCTTT
NA	TRBV6-2/TRBV6-3	TRBJ2-4	TRBD1	CASSYLDRGIQYF	TGTGCCAGCAGTTACCTGGACAGGGGCATTCAGTACTTC
few	TRBV7-2	TRBJ2-5	TRBD2	CASSFWPSGSMETQYF	TGTGCCAGCAGCTTCTGGCCTAGCGGGAGTATGGAGACCCAGTACTTC
NA	TRBV5-6	TRBJ2-3	NA	CASSIRADTQYF	TGTGCCAGCAGCATCAGGGCAGATACGCAGTATTTT
NA	TRBV28	TRBJ1-3	TRBD1	CASSPGQGWNTIYF	TGTGCCAGCAGTCCCGGACAGGGGTGGAACACCATATATTTT
once	TRBV29-1	TRBJ2-1	TRBD2	CSAVGGGVNEQFF	TGCAGCGCCGTCGGGGGAGGGGTCAATGAGCAGTTCTTC
NA	TRBV6-5	TRBJ2-3	TRBD2	CASSYSGGSGDTQYF	TGTGCCAGCAGTTACTCGGGAGGGTCGGGAGATACGCAGTATTTT
once	TRBV6-2/TRBV6-3	TRBJ2-7	TRBD2	CASSLQRTRGGYEQYF	TGTGCCAGCAGTCTTCAAAGGACTAGAGGTGGCTACGAGCAGTACTTC
NA	TRBV24-1	TRBJ2-1	TRBD2	CATSDTGTSGYEQFF	TGTGCCACCAGTGACACCGGGACTAGCGGTTATGAGCAGTTCTTC
NA	TRBV6-2/TRBV6-3	TRBJ2-1	TRBD1	CASSTYRGYNEQFF	TGTGCCAGCAGTACCTACAGGGGGTACAATGAGCAGTTCTTC
few	TRBV15	TRBJ2-5	NA	CATSRGQREETQYF	TGTGCCACCAGCAGAGGACAGAGAGAAGAGACCCAGTACTTC
once	TRBV4-1	TRBJ1-2	NA	CASSQGQWDYGYTF	TGCGCCAGCAGCCAAGGACAGTGGGACTATGGCTACACCTTC